What follows describes a single T cell receptor (beta chain). The antigen remains undetermined. The sample comes from a study of OX40 agonist ivuxolimab in advanced cancers. Whole-study context: The treatment was a fully human IgG2 OX40 agonist, ivuxolimab. Every 2 weeks, ivuxolimab was infused into the patients intravenously at between 0.01 and 10 mg/kg. Notes on the study in general: At 0.1-3.0 mg/kg, partial responders had clonal expansion among the lowest observed. The CD4+ and CD8+ T cells in the blood had expanded clonally by week 6 at 0.1 to 3.0 mg/kg.

The table came from immunoSEQ multiplex PCR; TCRdb's copy has only in-frame clones and leaves some out. Among some 97,000 clones listed, just over 90% were seen once. The material was CD4+ or CD8+ T cells sorted from blood, obtained in a trial of the OX40 agonist ivuxolimab. This TCR came from an adult with an advanced solid tumor such as melanoma, head and neck, liver or kidney cancer.

CDR3 nucleotides: TGTGCCAGCAGCCCGGACAGGAACACAGATACGCAGTATTTT. This encodes CASSPDRNTDTQYF. J is TRBJ2-3 and V is TRBV11-2; 7 nucleotides agree with TRBD1. CDR1 and CDR2 (germline): SGHAT, FQNNGV. The length of the CDR3 is 14 residues. V trimming: 5 bases; J trimming: 2 bases; junction bases outside the gene matches: 4. The whole variable domain, remainder taken from reference TRBV11-2 and TRBJ2-3, is EAGVAQSPRYKIIEKRQSVAFWCNPISGHATLYWYQQILGQGPKLLIQFQNNGVVDDSQLPKDRFSAERLKGVDSTLKIQPAKLEDSAVYLCASSPDRNTDTQYFGPGTRLTVL.